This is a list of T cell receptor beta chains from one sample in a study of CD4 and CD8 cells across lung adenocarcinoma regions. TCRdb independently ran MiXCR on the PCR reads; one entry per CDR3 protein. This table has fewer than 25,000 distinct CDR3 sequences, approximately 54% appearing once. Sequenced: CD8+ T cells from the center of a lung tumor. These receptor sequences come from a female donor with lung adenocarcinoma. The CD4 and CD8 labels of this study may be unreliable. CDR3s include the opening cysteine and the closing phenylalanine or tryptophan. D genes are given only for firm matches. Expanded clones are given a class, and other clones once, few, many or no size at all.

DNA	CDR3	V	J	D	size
TGTGCCAGCCGCTTGCGGGGAGGGCAAGAGACCCAGTACTTC	CASRLRGGQETQYF	TRBV6-1	TRBJ2-5	TRBD2	few
TGCGCCAGCAGCCAAATTTTAGGACAAAAAAGGTTCCTAGCCAAAAACATTCAGTACTTC	CASSQILGQKRFLAKNIQYF	TRBV4-1	TRBJ2-4	.	.
TGTGCCACCAGCTCCTGGAACAATGAGCAGTTCTTC	CATSSWNNEQFF	TRBV6-1	TRBJ2-1	.	few
TGTGTCAGGGGCCTCGGAGTGAAAAACACGCAGTACTTC	CVRGLGVKNTQYF	TRBV11-3	TRBJ2-4	.	.
TGTGCCAGCAGCACGACAGGTTCGGGGTATGGCTACACCTTC	CASSTTGSGYGYTF	TRBV6-1	TRBJ1-2	.	many
TGTGCCAGCAGGGGGGGGTGGGCCATAAACACTCAGTACTTC	CASRGGWAINTQYF	TRBV6-1	TRBJ2-4	TRBD2	.
TGTGCCGGGAGTGAAAGGGGCGGTGGCACAGATACCCAGTACTTT	CAGSERGGGTDTQYF	TRBV25-1	TRBJ2-3	.	.
TGTGCCAGCAGTCCCCCCCTCGAGGCTGTGAGGACCGGTGAGCTGTATTTT	CASSPPLEAVRTGELYF	TRBV12-3/TRBV12-4	TRBJ2-2	.	.
TGTGCGGGCATGCGAGGCAAAGACATTCAGTACTTC	CAGMRGKDIQYF	TRBV27	TRBJ2-4	.	.
TGCGCCAGCAGTGATACCGGGACTCAAGTGGGGGAGACCCAGTACTTC	CASSDTGTQVGETQYF	TRBV10-2	TRBJ2-5	.	many
.	CASRDVATGAQFF	TRBV6-1	TRBJ2-2	.	.
TGTGCCAGCAGCTCAGACAGGGCCAATGAGCAGTTCTTC	CASSSDRANEQFF	TRBV25-1	TRBJ2-1	TRBD1	.